This T cell receptor (beta chain) stems from a study of cytomegalovirus exposure and HLA in healthy donors. Study context: Approximately 83 million unique TCRs from HLA-typed donors were held in an early data release.

Study results and limitations: In a later analysis, specific HLA alleles were associated with 15,000 or so TCR beta sequences at a 0.05 false discovery rate. Diagnosis of cytomegalovirus status made by the classifier reportedly showed high specificity and sensitivity. TCR association rates varied by HLA locus in a later analysis, with DRB1 highest and HLA-C lowest.

The PCR employed 60 Vbeta primers together with 13 Jbeta primers. TCRdb's table, derived via immunoSEQ multiplex PCR, lists solely in-frame clones and lacks some. The repertoire includes some 180,000 clones, 70% to 80% of them detected once, and more than 1.4% sits in the top ten. As for this clone: Its antigen remains unidentified. Different DNA sequences within this sample yield the same CDR3.

The germline CDR1 and CDR2 sequences are MRHNA and SNTAGT. This CDR3 region has 14 residues. V shed 0 bases and J shed 4 bases, with 8 bases lying between them. This sequence originates from a man aged 18 to 29 in good health and CMV-seronegative. Material: PBMCs. This chain joins TRBV6-4 and TRBJ2-3, with D perhaps matching TRBD1 (6 bases). Written as DNA, the CDR3 is TGTGCCAGCAGTGACTCCCAGGGGTCAGATACGCAGTATTTT. Residues: CASSDSQGSDTQYF.